This T cell receptor beta chain was recorded in a study of neurological immune-mediated disorders. The time point was: longitudinal time-point 3. The unsorted libraries had their origin in 2 million PBMCs stored at -80 C. V was cut by 3 bases and J by 4 bases, with 13 bases left in between. Germline V CDR1 and CDR2: SGHRS, YFSETQ. The CDR3 length is 14 residues. This clonotype has at least ten counts. Template-switch 5'RACE cDNA synthesis added a 10-nucleotide unique molecular identifier. The output of every sequencing run exceeded 190 million TCR-beta sequences, derived from 15-18 subjects. TCRdb called the 5' RACE reads again in MiXCR, with one record for every CDR3 protein. The sample holds around 42,000 distinct CDR3 sequences, approximately 13% seen once.

The sequence was collected from a man aged 25-40 years in good health. This chain connects TRBV5-1 to TRBJ2-5, with TRBD1 as a possible D gene (6 bases). Specimen: PBMCs. In nucleotides, the CDR3 is TGCGCCAGCAGCTCAACAGGGCTTCGAGAGACCCAGTACTTC. This sequence encodes CASSSTGLRETQYF.